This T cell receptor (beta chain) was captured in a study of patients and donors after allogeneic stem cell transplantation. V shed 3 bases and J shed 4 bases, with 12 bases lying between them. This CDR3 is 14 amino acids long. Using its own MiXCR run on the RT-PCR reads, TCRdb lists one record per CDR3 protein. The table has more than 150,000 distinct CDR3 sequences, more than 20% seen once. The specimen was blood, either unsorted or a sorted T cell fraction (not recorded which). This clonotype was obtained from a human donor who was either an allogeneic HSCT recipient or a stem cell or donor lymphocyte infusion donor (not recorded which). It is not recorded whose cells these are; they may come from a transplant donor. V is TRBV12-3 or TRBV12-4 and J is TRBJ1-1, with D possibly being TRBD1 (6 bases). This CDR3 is CASSLAGVSTEAFF. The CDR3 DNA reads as TGTGCCAGCAGTTTGGCAGGGGTGAGCACTGAAGCTTTCTTT.